This TCR beta chain is from a study of long-term antiretroviral therapy in people with HIV. General study results and limits: Across all time points, the repertoire was dominated by clones that expanded before ART. HIV repertoires spanned tighter CDR3 length ranges than controls did.

Regarding this clone: Its antigen is unknown.

The V gene's germline CDR1 is MNHEY and CDR2 SMNVEV (reference sequence). This CDR3 region has 15 residues. V was clipped by 4 bases and J by 7 bases, with 17 bases between them. In the United States, treatment was given to all participants with HIV. Each sample contained about 0.85-11 million cryopreserved PBMC, thawed before DNA extraction. Survey-level resolution applied to immunoSEQ assay v3.0. The assay was immunoSEQ multiplex PCR, and TCRdb's table has in-frame clones only and misses some. The sample records about 20,000 clones, roughly 80% being singletons. The chain links TRBV27 to TRBJ2-1, with D tentatively TRBD1 (6 bases). The clonotype was recovered from a young woman with HIV. The sequencing here drew on unsorted PBMCs, taken 0.6 years after starting antiretroviral therapy. CDR3 DNA: TGTGCCAGCAGTTCCTTGGGGGCAGGAGTAAATGAGCAGTTCTTC. This codes for CASSSLGAGVNEQFF.